The T cell receptor beta chain under discussion was sequenced for a study of blood T cell repertoires in COVID-19. Study context: Samples taken during acute and convalescent COVID-19 were collected in the United States, Italy and Spain. Sample material is recorded as cDNA or gDNA derived from T cells, B-cell-depleted T cells, or PBMCs.

Germline-derived CDR1 and CDR2 are SSHAT and FNYEAQ (reference sequence). This CDR3 has 13 amino acids. In the source study's methods: For nucleated cells, counts were estimated from reference gene primer amplification. This table comes from immunoSEQ multiplex PCR, and its TCRdb copy is limited to in-frame clones, with some not included. V, J and clone size derive from that table, while D and trimming were established from the DNA sequence. Of approximately 110,000 clones listed, about 88% were seen once; the top ten hold roughly 8.1%. Sequenced sample: peripheral blood. This sequence joins TRBV7-7 and TRBJ2-5, with D perhaps matching TRBD2 (6 bases). The clonotype comes from a woman in her seventies who had recovered from COVID-19. The CDR3 here is CASLPGLGETQYF. The CDR3 DNA reads TGTGCTAGCCTCCCGGGACTCGGAGAGACCCAGTACTTC.